These 18 T cell receptor beta chains were sequenced from one sample in a study of T cell responses to AZD1222 COVID-19 vaccine. The assay was immunoSEQ multiplex PCR, and TCRdb's table has in-frame clones only and misses some. The data hold over 100,000 clones, with 90% observed a single time. The specimen comprised peripheral blood, sampled on day 0 of AZD1222 vaccination. Every receptor here comes from an adult in good health.

The CDR3: CASSPLEQTYGYTF. In DNA form, the CDR3 reads TGTGCCAGCTCACCACTCGAACAGACCTATGGCTACACCTTC. The rearrangement joins TRBV18 to TRBJ1-2; D is undetermined. V shed 1 base and J shed 4 bases, with 10 bases lying between them. CDR3 size: 14 residues. Germline CDR1 KGHSH, CDR2 LQKENI.

This chain links TRBV7-2 with TRBJ1-2, with 9 bases fitting TRBD1. CDR1 and CDR2 from the germline V gene are SGHTA and FQGNSA. After removal of 5 bases from V and 5 bases from J, the junction contained 9 bases not matched to a gene. The CDR3 loop spans 15 amino acids. CDR3 region: CASSVAGTGNYGYTF. The CDR3 nucleotides read TGTGCCAGCAGCGTGGCCGGGACAGGGAATTATGGCTACACCTTC.

The chain recombines TRBV4-3 with TRBJ1-5; D not certain. The CDR3 has 16 residues. Germline V lookup: CDR1 LGHNA, CDR2 YSLEER. The ends were cut back, 4 bases at V and 0 bases at J, with 13 bases in the middle. CDR3 residues: CASSPGDGYSNQPQHF. The DNA for the CDR3 is TGCGCCAGCAGCCCAGGCGACGGATATAGCAATCAGCCCCAGCATTTT.

This chain joins TRBV24-1 and TRBJ1-3; D uncertain. V gave up 4 bases and J gave up 4 bases, with 10 bases separating them. Germline V gene data show CDR1 as KGHDR and CDR2 as SFDVKD. CDR3 size: 14 residues. CDR3 sequence reads: CATSDRAEGNTIYF. The CDR3 DNA is TGTGCCACCAGTGACCGGGCAGAAGGAAACACCATATATTTT.

V usage is TRBV3-1 (or the pseudogene TRBV3-2) and J usage is TRBJ2-7, with D possibly matching TRBD2 (6 bases). CDR3 length: 15 residues. Germline V lookup: CDR1 LGHDT, CDR2 YNNKEL (reference sequence). V was clipped by 4 bases and J by 0 bases, with 13 bases between them. This chain's CDR3 is CASSLGPGSSYEQYF. As DNA, the CDR3 is TGTGCCAGCAGCCTCGGACCCGGGAGCTCCTACGAGCAGTACTTC.

This sequence joins TRBV6-1 and TRBJ1-4, with TRBD1 identical over 9 bases. The junction had 15 bases not matched to a gene; V was cut back by 2 bases and J by 8 bases. Germline V gene lookup returns CDR1 MNHNS and CDR2 SASEGT. CDR3 length equals 18 residues. CDR3 sequence: CASSELDNRQGGREKLFF. CDR3 in DNA: TGTGCCAGCAGTGAATTAGACAACAGACAGGGGGGTCGGGAAAAACTGTTTTTT.

The chain links TRBV4-3 to TRBJ1-1, with D possibly TRBD1 on 6 matching bases. Trimming pared 0 bases from V and 2 bases from J, leaving 10 bases between. Germline-derived CDR1 and CDR2 are LGHNA and YSLEER. The CDR3 sequence is 15 residues long. The CDR3 DNA sequence: TGCGCCAGCAGCCAAGATATGGGGGCCAACACTGAAGCTTTCTTT. The encoded protein is CASSQDMGANTEAFF.

The V gene is TRBV7-8, the J gene TRBJ1-5; 11 bases agree with TRBD1. V lost 5 bases and J lost 3; bases outside the gene matches: 6. The length of the CDR3 is 16 residues. Per germline, CDR1 SGHVS and CDR2 FQNEAQ. CDR3 in DNA: TGTGCCAGCAGCGGAGGGACAGGGGGACTCAATCAGCCCCAGCATTTT. Translated: CASSGGTGGLNQPQHF.

CDR3 coding DNA: TGTGCCAGCTCCAGGGGTTACAATCAGCCCCAGCATTTT. Translating it yields CASSRGYNQPQHF. The rearrangement joins TRBV6-5 to TRBJ1-5; D possibly corresponds to TRBD1 (6 bases). CDR1 and CDR2 from the germline V gene are MNHEY and SVGAGI. The CDR3 has 13 residues. V lost 8 bases and J 3 bases, leaving 11 bases between the germline ends.

The chain has TRBV11-1 and TRBJ2-1, with D unclear. Trimming removed 2 bases from V and 5 bases from J, with 10 bases in between. The germline gives CDR1 SGHAT, CDR2 FQDESV (reference sequence). The CDR3 has 14 amino acids. For the CDR3, the DNA is TGTGCCAGCAGCTTAACCGAAAAGAACAATGAGCAGTTCTTC. It codes for CASSLTEKNNEQFF.

The J gene is TRBJ2-1, the V gene TRBV10-3; 9 positions match TRBD2. The CDR3 spans 15 residues. Per the germline V gene, CDR1 is ENHRY and CDR2 is SYGVKD. The V and J ends lost 4 bases and 0 bases, in that order; junction bases with no gene match: 1. In nucleotides, the CDR3 is TGTGCCATCAGTGGTAGCGGGGGCTCCTACAATGAGCAGTTCTTC. Protein sequence: CAISGSGGSYNEQFF.

The V call is TRBV7-3, the J call TRBJ2-1; possibly TRBD2 for D (5 bases). With 5 bases removed from V and 10 bases from J, the gap between germline ends came to 12 bases. CDR3 length: 12 residues. Per the germline V gene, CDR1 is SGHTA and CDR2 is FQGTGA. The CDR3 here is CASSDNRGEQFF. Written as DNA, the CDR3 is TGTGCCAGCAGCGATAACAGAGGGGAGCAGTTCTTC.

As DNA, the CDR3 is TGTGCCAGCAGCTACCGTGTCGACGAAAAACTGTTTTTT. This encodes CASSYRVDEKLFF. V and J are TRBV7-2 and TRBJ1-4; D unresolved. The CDR3 is 13 residues long. Trimming stripped 4 bases from V and 8 bases from J, with 11 bases between. CDR1 and CDR2 (germline): SGHTA, FQGNSA.

The CDR3 sequence: CASSYSDRDRRYEQYF. The CDR3 region has the DNA TGTGCCAGCAGTTACTCGGATCGGGACAGGCGCTACGAGCAGTACTTC. The gene calls are TRBV6-5 and TRBJ2-7, with 8 bases that match TRBD1. CDR3 length: 16 amino acids. V trimming: 0 bases; J trimming: 3 bases; junction bases outside the gene matches: 7. The germline CDR1 and CDR2 sequences are MNHEY and SVGAGI.

V is TRBV10-1 and J is TRBJ2-7; 9 nucleotides match TRBD1. This CDR3 contains 14 residues. Trimming cost V 6 bases and J 2 bases; bases outside gene matches: 5. Germline CDR1 and CDR2: WNHNN and SYGVQD (reference sequence). CDR3 protein: CASSKTGGPYEQYF. The CDR3, as DNA: TGCGCCAGCAGCAAGACAGGGGGACCCTACGAGCAGTACTTC.

The rearrangement joins TRBV5-1 to TRBJ1-1, with 8 bases matching TRBD1. This CDR3 has 14 amino acids. CDR1 and CDR2 (germline): SGHRS, YFSETQ. V dropped 3 bases and J dropped 1; count of bases not matched to a gene: 2. CDR3 amino acids: CASSSGTGNTEAFF. CDR3 DNA: TGCGCCAGCAGCTCAGGGACAGGGAACACTGAAGCTTTCTTT.

This chain uses TRBV7-6 with TRBJ2-7; D unresolved. Germline CDR1 and CDR2: SGHVS and FNYEAQ. The CDR3 is made up of 11 amino acids. Trimming removed 5 bases at V and 9 bases at J, with 11 bases between. The CDR3 loop is CASSQDVGQYF. CDR3 in DNA: TGTGCCAGCAGCCAGGACGTGGGGCAGTACTTC.

This clone was seen more than once but under ten times. At the DNA level, this CDR3 is encoded by other sequences in the same sample as well. V is TRBV18 and J is TRBJ2-7; 12 bases agree with TRBD1. Trimming at V came to 2 bases and at J to 3 bases, leaving 2 bases not matched to a gene. CDR1 is KGHSH, CDR2 LQKENI, per germline. This CDR3 is built from 15 residues. The CDR3 is CASSPGTGGVYEQYF. Here the CDR3 DNA reads TGTGCCAGCTCACCAGGGACAGGGGGCGTCTACGAGCAGTACTTC.